These 30 T cell receptor beta chains came from one sample sequenced in a study of blood T cell repertoires in COVID-19. TCRdb keeps only in-frame clones here, not all; method: immunoSEQ multiplex PCR. This sample yields around 230,000 clones, of which over 80% are seen a single time; around 27% belongs to the top ten. The sequenced sample was peripheral blood. The receptors here all came from a man aged 40-49 years with acute or convalescent COVID-19.

V and J are TRBV10-3 and TRBJ1-1, with D hard to call. CDR3 size: 12 residues. Germline assignment: CDR1 ENHRY and CDR2 SYGVKD. Trimming took off 10 bases at V and 3 bases at J, with 12 bases between the two ends. The CDR3 region is CATHRGHTEAFF. CDR3 bases: TGTGCCACCCACCGGGGTCACACTGAAGCTTTCTTT.

This chain joins TRBV3-1 (or the pseudogene TRBV3-2) and TRBJ1-1; D may be TRBD1 (5 bases). Germline values: CDR1 LGHDT, CDR2 YNNKEL (reference sequence). Trimming removed 4 bases at V and 5 bases at J, with 17 bases between. This CDR3 has 15 residues. The CDR3 spells CASSRFLVGGTEAFF. In nucleotides, the CDR3 is TGTGCCAGCAGCCGCTTCCTTGTGGGGGGGACTGAAGCTTTCTTT.

The rearrangement uses TRBV19 and TRBJ2-6, with 7 nucleotides matching TRBD1. The CDR3 is 16 amino acids. Trimming removed 4 bases from V and 2 bases from J; junction bases left unmatched: 5. Germline V gives CDR1 LNHDA, CDR2 SQIVND (reference sequence). CDR3 nucleotide sequence: TGTGCCAGTAGTAGGGACAGTTTCCCTGGGGCCAACGTCCTGACTTTC. Protein sequence: CASSRDSFPGANVLTF.

The chain employs TRBV7-8 and TRBJ2-6; D is unresolved. The CDR3 runs 15 residues. Germline V gives CDR1 SGHVS, CDR2 FQNEAQ. V was cut by 3 bases and J by 2 bases, with 8 bases left in between. CDR3 DNA sequence: TGTGCCAGCAGCTTCATAGTACCTGGGGCCAACGTCCTGACTTTC. This encodes CASSFIVPGANVLTF.

The rearrangement joins TRBV7-6 to TRBJ2-2; 10 bases match TRBD2. V was pared by 1 base and J by 6 bases, with 2 bases of the junction left unmatched. The CDR3 has 15 residues. Germline assignment: CDR1 SGHVS and CDR2 FNYEAQ. This CDR3 reads CASSLGLAGAGELFF. The CDR3 DNA reads TGTGCCAGCAGCTTAGGACTAGCGGGTGCCGGGGAGCTGTTTTTT.

The chain's CDR3 is CASTVPGASGNTIYF. CDR3 coding DNA: TGTGCCAGTACCGTCCCCGGTGCCTCTGGAAACACCATATATTTT. V usage is TRBV19 and J usage is TRBJ1-3; D unclear. Trimming took 7 bases from V and 0 from J, leaving 13 bases between them. The V gene's germline CDR1 is LNHDA and CDR2 SQIVND (reference sequence). The length of the CDR3 is 15 residues.

The chain couples TRBV2 to TRBJ2-3, with 10 positions matching TRBD2. Trimming removed 2 bases from V and 1 base from J; junction bases left unmatched: 3. The CDR3 is made up of 16 amino acids. Germline V CDR1 and CDR2: SNHLY, FYNNEI. The CDR3, as DNA: TGTGCCAGCAGTGAAAGAGCGGGAGGGGGCACAGATACGCAGTATTTT. Its translation: CASSERAGGGTDTQYF.

The chain employs TRBV7-9 and TRBJ1-4; 10 bases are shared with TRBD1. J lost 3 bases, V lost 5 bases, and 9 bases had no gene match. In germline, CDR1 is SEHNR, CDR2 FQNEAQ (reference sequence). The CDR3 is 17 residues long. The CDR3 coding sequence is TGTGCCAGCAGCCGGGACAGGGGAGTCGGGCCTAATGAAAAACTGTTTTTT. As protein: CASSRDRGVGPNEKLFF.

The chain employs TRBV15 and TRBJ1-5, with D possibly being TRBD1 (5 bases). CDR1 is LNHNV and CDR2 is YYDKDF in the germline V gene (reference sequence). CDR3 length equals 15 residues. V was trimmed by 0 bases and J by 6 bases, leaving 12 bases between them. CDR3: CATSRDTGIGQPQHF. DNA for the CDR3: TGTGCCACCAGCAGAGATACAGGAATCGGTCAGCCCCAGCATTTT. Drawing the rest from reference TRBV15 and TRBJ1-5, the complete variable domain is DAMVIQNPRYQVTQFGKPVTLSCSQTLNHNVMYWYQQKSSQAPKLLFHYYDKDFNNEADTPDNFQSRRPNTSFCFLDIRSPGLGDTAMYLCATSRDTGIGQPQHFGDGTRLSIL.

This clone was recorded only once. The gene calls are TRBV5-5 and TRBJ2-7, with 8 bases identical to TRBD1. Germline-derived CDR1 and CDR2 are SGHKS and YYEKEE (reference sequence). CDR3 size: 14 residues. Trimming cost V 4 bases and J 6 bases; bases outside gene matches: 9. CDR3 sequence reads: CASSPRQGIGEQYF. The CDR3 coding sequence is TGTGCCAGCAGCCCCCGACAGGGGATAGGCGAGCAGTACTTC. Combining the CDR3 with reference TRBV5-5 and TRBJ2-7 gives the whole variable domain DAGVTQSPTHLIKTRGQQVTLRCSPISGHKSVSWYQQVLGQGPQFIFQYYEKEERGRGNFPDRFSARQFPNYSSELNVNALLLGDSALYLCASSPRQGIGEQYFGPGTRLTVT.

The CDR3 DNA reads as TGTGCCAGTACGACAGGGCCTCGCGGCTACACCTTC. Translating it yields CASTTGPRGYTF. J is TRBJ1-2 and V is TRBV12-3 or TRBV12-4; 7 bases line up with TRBD1. After removal of 9 bases from V and 8 bases from J, the junction contained 9 bases not matched to a gene. The CDR3 has 12 amino acids.

This rearrangement joins TRBV5-1 to TRBJ2-2; weak D call: TRBD1 (5 bases). The CDR3 contains 15 residues. Trimming cost V 0 bases and J 6 bases, with 12 bases left between them. The V gene's germline CDR1 is SGHRS and CDR2 YFSETQ. In nucleotides, the CDR3 is TGCGCCAGCAGCTTGGAGGCAGGGTTATCCGGGGAGCTGTTTTTT. It codes for CASSLEAGLSGELFF.

This chain uses TRBV6-1 with TRBJ1-6, with 9 bases aligning to TRBD1. V was pared by 0 bases and J by 7 bases, with 7 bases of the junction left unmatched. The germline CDR1 and CDR2 sequences are MNHNS and SASEGT. The CDR3 loop spans 17 amino acids. CDR3 coding DNA: TGTGCCAGCAGTGAAGCCGGGGGACAGGGCTCAAATTCACCCCTCCACTTT. Amino acid sequence: CASSEAGGQGSNSPLHF.

The chain uses TRBV7-2 and TRBJ1-2; D ambiguous. The CDR3 is made up of 14 amino acids. Germline assignment: CDR1 SGHTA and CDR2 FQGNSA. Trimming took 5 bases from V and 7 from J, leaving 17 bases between them. The CDR3 DNA follows: TGTGCCAGCAGCCCAGGCCCGGAACGGGGTGGCTACACCTTC. Translating it yields CASSPGPERGGYTF. Full variable domain (rest looked up from reference TRBV7-2 and TRBJ1-2): GAGVSQSPSNKVTEKGKDVELRCDPISGHTALYWYRQSLGQGLEFLIYFQGNSAPDKSGLPSDRFSAERTGGSVSTLTIQRTQQEDSAVYLCASSPGPERGGYTFGSGTRLTVV.

V is TRBV6-5 and J is TRBJ1-6; TRBD1 agrees at 7 bases. Germline CDR1 is MNHEY and CDR2 is SVGAGI. Germline trimming cut 2 bases from V and 13 bases from J; bases unmatched to any gene: 11. The CDR3 runs 15 residues. The CDR3 region is CASSYRGQRPVPLHF. DNA for the CDR3: TGTGCCAGCAGTTACCGGGGACAGAGGCCCGTGCCCCTCCACTTT.

The V call is TRBV9, the J call TRBJ1-2; D remains unclear. Per germline, CDR1 SGDLS and CDR2 YYNGEE. V shed 0 bases and J shed 7 bases, with 16 bases lying between them. CDR3 length: 15 residues. Here the CDR3 reads CASSVEVRKSSGYTF. DNA of the CDR3: TGTGCCAGCAGCGTAGAAGTGAGGAAATCTTCTGGCTACACCTTC.

The chain combines TRBV19 with TRBJ2-6; D remains ambiguous. Trimming left V 7 bases short and J 2 bases short, with 6 bases between. Germline V CDR1 and CDR2: LNHDA, SQIVND (reference sequence). CDR3 size: 13 residues. CDR3: CASTFPGANVLTF. The CDR3, as DNA: TGTGCCAGTACTTTCCCTGGGGCCAACGTCCTGACTTTC.

This rearrangement joins TRBV19 to TRBJ1-2; TRBD1 matches at 7 bases. This CDR3 has 14 residues. The germline gives CDR1 LNHDA, CDR2 SQIVND (reference sequence). V shed 5 bases and J 4 bases; nucleotides not matched to a gene: 7. The CDR3 is CASSAGTVPYGYTF. The CDR3 bases are TGTGCCAGTAGTGCGGGGACAGTTCCCTATGGCTACACCTTC.

V usage is TRBV18 and J usage is TRBJ1-1, with TRBD1 matching over 8 bases. With 2 bases clipped from V and 4 bases from J, the junction kept 6 bases outside the gene matches. The CDR3 has 15 residues. Germline CDR1 and CDR2: KGHSH and LQKENI. The CDR3 reads CASSPTTGGPTEAFF. The CDR3 bases are TGTGCCAGCTCACCAACTACAGGGGGGCCCACTGAAGCTTTCTTT.

The chain links TRBV4-1 to TRBJ2-7; tentative D call: TRBD2 (6 bases). The CDR3 is 15 residues long. The V gene lost 1 base and the J gene lost 2 bases, with 12 bases spanning the gap. The germline CDR1 and CDR2 sequences are MGHRA and YSYEKL. The CDR3 DNA reads as TGCGCCAGCAGCCAAGCCCCCGGGAGTGCCTACGAGCAGTACTTC. Protein product: CASSQAPGSAYEQYF.

Here the CDR3 reads CASSQGQGTGNTIYF. CDR3 DNA sequence: TGTGCCAGCAGCCAAGGACAGGGGACTGGAAACACCATATATTTT. The V gene is TRBV5-5, the J gene TRBJ1-3; 9 positions agree with TRBD1. The trim removed 4 bases at V and 2 bases at J, leaving 4 bases unmatched. This CDR3 region has 15 residues. From germline, CDR1 is SGHKS and CDR2 YYEKEE (reference sequence).

The rearrangement joins TRBV2 to TRBJ2-1; D may be TRBD2 (6 bases). Germline V gives CDR1 SNHLY, CDR2 FYNNEI. The CDR3 has 10 residues. V was trimmed by 9 bases and J by 7 bases, leaving 7 bases between them. The CDR3 protein is CARGGNEQFF. The DNA of the CDR3 is TGTGCCAGGGGGGGAAATGAGCAGTTCTTC.

About this clone itself: This specimen includes other DNA sequences encoding the same CDR3. This chain joins TRBV9 and TRBJ1-2, with D perhaps matching TRBD1 (5 bases). The CDR3 runs to 11 residues. V was pared by 3 bases and J by 5 bases, with 5 bases between. Germline CDR1 SGDLS, CDR2 YYNGEE. Here the CDR3 reads CASSAGYGYTF. The CDR3 nucleotides read TGTGCCAGCAGCGCAGGGTATGGCTACACCTTC.

The chain joins TRBV11-3 to TRBJ2-3; D uncertain. V lost 4 bases and J lost 3, with 11 bases in between. Per germline, CDR1 SGHNT and CDR2 YENEEA. The CDR3 consists of 14 residues. In DNA form, the CDR3 reads TGTGCCAGCAGCTCCCAGGCTACTACAGATACGCAGTATTTT. This sequence encodes CASSSQATTDTQYF.

This clone was counted a single time. The rearrangement links TRBV7-2 to TRBJ2-7; TRBD1 aligns across 7 bases. The CDR3 runs 14 residues. The germline gives CDR1 SGHTA, CDR2 FQGNSA. Trimming cost V 5 bases and J 2 bases; bases outside gene matches: 6. The CDR3 nucleotides are TGTGCCAGCAGCCAATGGACAGGTCCCTACGAGCAGTACTTC. Its translation is CASSQWTGPYEQYF. The full variable domain, rest sourced from reference TRBV7-2 and TRBJ2-7, is GAGVSQSPSNKVTEKGKDVELRCDPISGHTALYWYRQSLGQGLEFLIYFQGNSAPDKSGLPSDRFSAERTGGSVSTLTIQRTQQEDSAVYLCASSQWTGPYEQYFGPGTRLTVT.

This clone has only a few counts. The genes are TRBV19 and TRBJ1-2; D gene unclear. V was clipped by 5 bases and J by 3 bases, with 19 bases between them. Germline lookup yields CDR1 LNHDA and CDR2 SQIVND (reference sequence). This CDR3 is built from 16 residues. The CDR3 loop reads CASSEQLGSPYYGYTF. In DNA, the CDR3 is TGTGCCAGTAGTGAGCAGCTAGGTTCGCCGTACTATGGCTACACCTTC.

The gene calls are TRBV19 and TRBJ1-6, with 10 bases aligning to TRBD1. V was clipped by 8 bases and J by 7 bases; unmatched bases: 8. CDR1 is LNHDA, CDR2 SQIVND, per germline (reference sequence). The CDR3 length is 15 residues. The CDR3 DNA reads as TGTGCCAGTTCCCGGGACAGGGGTGAGAATTCACCCCTCCACTTT. This codes for CASSRDRGENSPLHF.

J is TRBJ2-5 and V is TRBV25-1, with a tentative D call TRBD1 (5 bases). Germline V gene sequence: CDR1 MGHDK, CDR2 SYGVNS. The V end was cut by 6 bases, the J end by 5 bases, with 19 bases between. This CDR3 spans 15 amino acids. The CDR3 DNA follows: TGTGCCAGCAGCCGTACCGGCCCCAGGGCTGAGACCCAGTACTTC. It specifies CASSRTGPRAETQYF.

The rearrangement uses TRBV12-3 or TRBV12-4 and TRBJ1-2; D may be TRBD1 (5 bases). V gave up 4 bases and J gave up 3 bases, with 9 bases separating them. This CDR3 has 13 residues. DNA of the CDR3: TGTGCCAGCAGTTCATCAGGGTACTATGGCTACACCTTC. Its translation is CASSSSGYYGYTF.

The CDR3 sequence is CAISWGQEETQYF. DNA of the CDR3: TGTGCCATCAGTTGGGGCCAAGAGGAGACCCAGTACTTC. The chain recombines TRBV10-3 with TRBJ2-5; weak D call: TRBD1 (5 bases). Per germline, CDR1 ENHRY and CDR2 SYGVKD. CDR3 length equals 13 residues. V was clipped by 5 bases and J by 5 bases, with 12 bases between them.